These 20 T cell receptor beta chains were all obtained from the same sample, sequenced in a study of early T cells in non-severe SARS-CoV-2 infection. A single record per CDR3 protein comes from TCRdb applying MiXCR to the 5' RACE reads. The sample comprises around 40,000 distinct CDR3 sequences, under 7% of which are singletons, and approximately 24% rests with the top ten. The sample consisted of whole blood, taken at baseline. These receptors were collected from an adult who was a healthcare worker with PCR-confirmed SARS-CoV-2 infection or an uninfected control (not recorded which).

The CDR3 DNA follows: TGTGCCAGCAGTCGGCAAATCAATCGAAACACCATATATTTT. This codes for CASSRQINRNTIYF. V is TRBV12-3 or TRBV12-4 and J is TRBJ1-3; no definite D call. The V end was cut by 5 bases, the J end by 5 bases, with 13 bases between. The CDR3 contains 14 residues.

This clonotype was recorded a few times. J is TRBJ1-1 and V is TRBV20-1; a possible D gene is TRBD1 (5 bases). From germline, CDR1 is DFQATT and CDR2 SNEGSKA (reference sequence). There are 14 residues in the CDR3. V lost 0 bases and J 3 bases, leaving 11 bases between the germline ends. CDR3 sequence (DNA): TGCAGTGCTAGAGACTCAAACAGGTACACTGAAGCTTTCTTT. Translation: CSARDSNRYTEAFF.

This clonotype was seen more than once but under ten times. This chain connects TRBV25-1 to TRBJ2-5; the D gene could be TRBD1 or TRBD2 (5 bases each). The CDR3 sequence is 16 residues long. Trimming cost V 7 bases and J 5 bases, with 23 bases left between them. Per the germline V gene, CDR1 is MGHDK and CDR2 is SYGVNS. The CDR3 coding sequence is TGTGCCAGCACCTCCTCCCGGGACCCTTTATGGGAGACCCAGTACTTC. It encodes CASTSSRDPLWETQYF.

The genes are TRBV6-2 or TRBV6-3 and TRBJ2-1; D gene unclear. Germline loops: CDR1 MNHEY, CDR2 SVGEGT. This CDR3 is built from 16 residues. V was trimmed by 2 bases and J by 0 bases, leaving 11 bases between them. The CDR3 sequence is CASSYPTASSYNEQFF. In nucleotides, the CDR3 is TGTGCCAGCAGTTACCCTACTGCGAGCTCCTACAATGAGCAGTTCTTC.

The chain employs TRBV9 and TRBJ1-6; TRBD1 aligns across 7 bases. CDR1 is SGDLS and CDR2 is YYNGEE in the germline V gene. This CDR3 has 16 residues. J gave up 0 bases and V 6 bases, and 6 bases lay outside the gene matches. The CDR3 loop reads CASTLRDSSYNSPLHF. CDR3 in DNA: TGTGCCAGCACCCTTAGGGACAGCTCCTATAATTCACCCCTCCACTTT. Combining the CDR3 with reference TRBV9 and TRBJ1-6 gives the whole variable domain DSGVTQTPKHLITATGQRVTLRCSPRSGDLSVYWYQQSLDQGLQFLIQYYNGEERAKGNILERFSAQQFPDLHSELNLSSLELGDSALYFCASTLRDSSYNSPLHFGNGTRLTVT.

This clonotype was seen only a few times. V usage is TRBV7-8 and J usage is TRBJ2-7; D is ambiguous. The CDR3 length is 13 residues. V was clipped by 2 bases and J by 3 bases, with 8 bases between them. In germline, CDR1 is SGHVS, CDR2 FQNEAQ. The CDR3: CASSLLTHYEQYF. The CDR3 nucleotides are TGTGCCAGCAGCTTACTGACACACTACGAGCAGTACTTC.

V gene TRBV7-3 combines with J gene TRBJ2-1; the D call may be TRBD1 or TRBD2 (5 bases each). Germline V gene sequence: CDR1 SGHTA, CDR2 FQGTGA. The CDR3 is made up of 15 amino acids. V dropped 3 bases and J dropped 3 bases, with 12 bases sitting between them. CDR3 sequence: CASSLRGSNYNEQFF. Here the CDR3 DNA reads TGTGCCAGCAGCTTGAGGGGCTCGAACTACAATGAGCAGTTCTTC.

This sequence joins TRBV6-1 and TRBJ2-7; D call uncertain. V lost 8 bases and J lost 0, with 14 bases in between. The CDR3 consists of 14 residues. CDR1 and CDR2 (germline): MNHNS, SASEGT. The CDR3 DNA sequence: TGTGCCAGCGAACCCCTGTTTAGCTCCTACGAGCAGTACTTC. It specifies CASEPLFSSYEQYF.

This chain joins TRBV24-1 and TRBJ1-5, with D hard to call. The CDR3 contains 13 residues. With 3 bases removed from V and 5 bases from J, the gap between germline ends came to 7 bases. The germline CDR1 and CDR2 sequences are KGHDR and SFDVKD. CDR3 nucleotides: TGTGCCACCAGTGATCGGAGCGATCAGCCCCAGCATTTT. Translation gives CATSDRSDQPQHF.

This clonotype occurred many times. The CDR3 nucleotides are TGTGCCAGCAGTGACACCCAAGAGACCCAGTACTTC. This encodes CASSDTQETQYF. V usage is TRBV6-2 or TRBV6-3 and J usage is TRBJ2-5; D gene uncertain. Between the trimmed V and J ends, which lost 5 bases and 1 base, there was a span of 5 bases. From germline, CDR1 is MNHEY and CDR2 SVGEGT. The CDR3 has 12 residues.

This clonotype was observed many times. The V gene is TRBV12-3 or TRBV12-4, the J gene TRBJ2-3; D not resolved. Trimming left V 4 bases short and J 0 bases short, with 5 bases between. The CDR3 totals 13 residues. The CDR3 DNA follows: TGTGCCAGCAGTTCCACTAGCACAGATACGCAGTATTTT. It encodes CASSSTSTDTQYF.

This clonotype was counted many times. This chain links TRBV4-3 with TRBJ1-1; 7 positions agree with TRBD1. The CDR3 totals 14 residues. The junction had 5 bases not matched to a gene; V was cut back by 2 bases and J by 5 bases. Germline-derived CDR1 and CDR2 are LGHNA and YSLEER. The CDR3 region has the DNA TGCGCCAGCAGCCAAACGGACAGGTGGACTGAAGCTTTCTTT. Its translation: CASSQTDRWTEAFF.

This clonotype appeared many times. J is TRBJ2-1 and V is TRBV29-1; tentative D call: TRBD2 (5 bases). V lost 3 bases, J lost 0 bases, and 9 bases lay in between. The CDR3 length is 14 residues. CDR1 is SQVTM and CDR2 is ANQGSEA in the germline V gene. The CDR3 DNA follows: TGCAGCGTTGACGGGAAGAGCTCCTACAATGAGCAGTTCTTC. This gives the protein CSVDGKSSYNEQFF.

This clonotype appeared many times. The chain is built from TRBV29-1 and TRBJ2-7; D might be TRBD1 (6 bases). The germline V gene encodes CDR1 SQVTM and CDR2 ANQGSEA. The CDR3 covers 13 residues. The V and J ends lost 2 bases and 0 bases respectively, with 8 bases between them. Here the CDR3 reads CSVEKDSSYEQYF. The DNA for the CDR3 is TGCAGCGTTGAAAAGGACAGCTCCTACGAGCAGTACTTC.

This clonotype was detected many times. The chain joins TRBV20-1 to TRBJ2-2; 10 bases map to TRBD2. CDR1 is DFQATT and CDR2 is SNEGSKA in the germline V gene (reference sequence). Trimming took 0 bases from V and 7 from J; bases not matched to a gene: 8. There are 16 residues in the CDR3. CDR3: CSARDSSGRAFGELFF. CDR3 nucleotides: TGCAGTGCTAGAGATAGCAGCGGGAGGGCCTTCGGGGAGCTGTTTTTT.

This clonotype has a count of ten or more. V is TRBV9 and J is TRBJ2-2; D is unresolved. CDR1 SGDLS and CDR2 YYNGEE come from the germline V gene. V dropped 0 bases and J dropped 3 bases, with 21 bases sitting between them. This CDR3 comprises 19 residues. For the CDR3, the DNA is TGTGCCAGCAGCGTAGAACCCCCACAGAAGAGGAGAGACACCGGGGAGCTGTTTTTT. Translating gives CASSVEPPQKRRDTGELFF. The whole variable domain, filled in from reference TRBV9 and TRBJ2-2, reads DSGVTQTPKHLITATGQRVTLRCSPRSGDLSVYWYQQSLDQGLQFLIQYYNGEERAKGNILERFSAQQFPDLHSELNLSSLELGDSALYFCASSVEPPQKRRDTGELFFGEGSRLTVL.

This clonotype was observed a few times. V gene TRBV10-3 combines with J gene TRBJ1-1; 9 bases agree with TRBD1. This CDR3 is built from 13 residues. Germline assignment: CDR1 ENHRY and CDR2 SYGVKD. J was trimmed by 4 bases and V by 7 bases; bases with no gene match: 4. CDR3 region: CAIIPDRGTEAFF. In DNA, the CDR3 is TGTGCCATCATCCCGGACAGGGGCACTGAAGCTTTCTTT.

This clonotype is medium-sized in the sample. CDR3 loop: CSAREPGSSYEQYF. The CDR3 DNA follows: TGCAGTGCTAGAGAACCAGGGAGCTCCTACGAGCAGTACTTC. The chain recombines TRBV20-1 with TRBJ2-7; tentatively, D is TRBD1 or TRBD2 (5 bases each). V lost 0 bases and J lost 0, with 9 bases in between. Germline V gives CDR1 DFQATT, CDR2 SNEGSKA (reference sequence). This CDR3 is 14 amino acids long.

This clonotype was recorded many times. The chain combines TRBV7-2 with TRBJ2-1, with 8 bases identical to TRBD2. The CDR3 runs 12 residues. Germline CDR1 SGHTA, CDR2 FQGNSA. The trim removed 4 bases at V and 14 bases at J, leaving 7 bases unmatched. The CDR3 loop reads CASSYPGLVKFF. The CDR3 nucleotides are TGTGCCAGCAGCTACCCGGGACTAGTGAAGTTCTTC.

The table lists this clonotype with a few counts. The chain has TRBV11-3 and TRBJ2-2, with 7 nucleotides matching TRBD1. Germline CDR1 reads SGHNT; CDR2 reads YENEEA. The CDR3 length is 13 residues. Unmatched junction bases numbered 2, after V lost 3 bases and J lost 7 bases. CDR3 region: CASSFGQVGELFF. The CDR3 nucleotides are TGTGCCAGCAGCTTCGGACAGGTCGGGGAGCTGTTTTTT.